This TCR beta chain was recovered during a study of blood T cell repertoires in COVID-19. Clinical history as reported by participants underpinned cohort assignment. What the recovered Cohort 3 donors had was two negative PCRs, clearance, or symptom resolution. With 3 bases removed from V and 3 bases from J, the gap between germline ends came to 14 bases. In germline, CDR1 is SEHNR, CDR2 FQNEAQ (reference sequence). The CDR3 covers 16 residues. Assay used: immunoSEQ multiplex PCR; TCRdb lists only in-frame clones, some missing. This sample has about 180,000 clones, with roughly 85% found just once. Sequenced input: PBMCs or T cells enriched from blood (not recorded which). V gene TRBV7-9 combines with J gene TRBJ2-2; TRBD2 might be the D (5 bases). This TCR was sampled from a man in his forties who had recovered from COVID-19. CDR3 protein: CASSFEGRVYTGELFF. The CDR3 region has the DNA TGTGCCAGCAGCTTCGAGGGCCGAGTTTACACCGGGGAGCTGTTTTTT.